Each of the 16 T cell receptor beta chains below was sequenced from the same sample in a study of T cell repertoires in cytomegalovirus infection. TCRdb re-analysed the reads in MiXCR, keeping a single row per CDR3 protein. The sample yields 680,000 or so distinct CDR3 sequences, about a third seen once. The source material was PBMCs. These receptors were obtained from a human donor in good health (CMV status not recorded). Some clones in this sample may be carry-over from other donors' samples.

The J gene is TRBJ2-1, the V gene TRBV6-6; maybe TRBD2 (5 bases). This CDR3 spans 17 amino acids. The V gene lost 7 bases and the J gene lost 0 bases, with 19 bases spanning the gap. Germline CDR1 reads MNHNY; CDR2 reads SVGAGI (reference sequence). The CDR3 loop is CASTLGGGPLSYNEQFF. CDR3 coding DNA: TGTGCCAGCACCCTCGGTGGCGGGCCTCTCTCCTACAATGAGCAGTTCTTC.

The chain employs TRBV12-3 or TRBV12-4 and TRBJ1-2; D is unresolved. V was shortened by 7 bases and J by 7 bases, with 16 bases between the two germline ends. This CDR3 comprises 13 residues. In DNA, the CDR3 is TGTGCCAGCACCCACGGGAAGGGCTTTGGCTACACCTTC. It codes for CASTHGKGFGYTF.

In this sample, this clonotype turned up a few times. V gene TRBV7-2 combines with J gene TRBJ1-3; D unresolved. From germline, CDR1 is SGHTA and CDR2 FQGNSA. The CDR3 loop spans 14 amino acids. Trimming cost V 5 bases and J 0 bases, with 8 bases left between them. This chain's CDR3 is CASSPQNSGNTIYF. The CDR3 DNA is TGTGCCAGCAGCCCACAGAACTCTGGAAACACCATATATTTT.

The chain uses TRBV5-6 and TRBJ2-7, with D possibly TRBD1 on 5 matching bases. Germline V gives CDR1 SGHDT, CDR2 YYEEEE. This CDR3 is built from 13 residues. Trimming removed 1 base at V and 3 bases at J, with 8 bases between. Here the CDR3 reads CASSLNRNYEQYF. Here the CDR3 DNA reads TGTGCCAGCAGCTTGAACAGGAACTACGAGCAGTACTTC. Complete variable domain (other parts from reference TRBV5-6 and TRBJ2-7): DAGVTQSPTHLIKTRGQQVTLRCSPKSGHDTVSWYQQALGQGPQFIFQYYEEEERQRGNFPDRFSGHQFPNYSSELNVNALLLGDSALYLCASSLNRNYEQYFGPGTRLTVT.

Note on this clonotype: Lacking the conserved final phenylalanine or tryptophan, this CDR3 likely reflects a read error. The chain employs TRBV7-2 and TRBJ2-5; 10 bases align to TRBD1. V lost 4 bases and J lost 1; bases outside the gene matches: 3. In germline, CDR1 is SGHTA, CDR2 FQGNSA. This CDR3 is built from 15 residues. CDR3 coding DNA: TGTGCCAGCAGCTGGACAGGGGGAATCCAAGAGACCCAGTACTCC. It translates to CASSWTGGIQETQYS.

This clonotype was observed a handful of times. V usage is TRBV7-2 and J usage is TRBJ2-3; 9 positions agree with TRBD2. This CDR3 spans 17 amino acids. Losses at the gene ends were 1 base for V and 3 bases for J; bases not matched to a gene: 8. Germline V gene lookup returns CDR1 SGHTA and CDR2 FQGNSA. For the CDR3, the DNA is TGTGCCAGCAGCTTAGGAGGAGCGGGAGGATTGACAGATACGCAGTATTTT. Protein sequence: CASSLGGAGGLTDTQYF.

This sequence joins TRBV20-1 and TRBJ2-7, with no clear D. Germline loops: CDR1 DFQATT, CDR2 SNEGSKA (reference sequence). This CDR3 is built from 12 residues. Trimming left V 1 base short and J 6 bases short, with 10 bases between. The CDR3 DNA reads as TGCAGTGCTAGAGTCTCAGGTCTCGAGCAGTACTTC. Translating it yields CSARVSGLEQYF.

The rearrangement joins TRBV7-9 to TRBJ1-2; D is unresolved. The length of the CDR3 is 16 residues. V lost 4 bases, J lost 0 bases, and 15 bases lay in between. Germline loops: CDR1 SEHNR, CDR2 FQNEAQ (reference sequence). In DNA, the CDR3 is TGTGCCAGCAGCTCAACCTCCCTTGGAGCTAACTATGGCTACACCTTC. It yields the protein CASSSTSLGANYGYTF.

The chain employs TRBV28 and TRBJ1-3; D is unresolved. The germline gives CDR1 MDHEN, CDR2 SYDVKM. V gave up 5 bases and J gave up 0 bases, with 17 bases separating them. The CDR3 contains 17 residues. CDR3 DNA: TGTGCCAGCAGTGGGTCCGGGCCCGTTAACTCTGGAAACACCATATATTTT. Translating it yields CASSGSGPVNSGNTIYF.

The chain recombines TRBV6-1 with TRBJ2-3; D call uncertain. The CDR3 runs 16 residues. Trimming took off 2 bases at V and 2 bases at J, with 14 bases between the two ends. The germline V gene has CDR1 MNHNS and CDR2 SASEGT. CDR3 sequence reads: CASSEPAFGFTDTQYF. CDR3 nucleotide sequence: TGTGCCAGCAGTGAACCGGCTTTCGGATTCACAGATACGCAGTATTTT.

The rearrangement links TRBV5-8 to TRBJ2-3, with 9 bases fitting TRBD1. Germline values: CDR1 SGHTS, CDR2 YDEGEE. The CDR3 runs to 18 residues. The V gene end was trimmed by 2 bases and the J gene end by 0 bases; junction bases not matched to a gene: 10. This CDR3 is CASSFPLQGAASTDTQYF. Written as DNA, the CDR3 is TGTGCCAGCAGCTTCCCCTTACAGGGGGCCGCTAGCACAGATACGCAGTATTTT.

This rearrangement joins TRBV28 to TRBJ2-5; the D gene is possibly TRBD2 (6 bases). Germline CDR1 and CDR2: MDHEN and SYDVKM. V gave up 3 bases and J gave up 8 bases, with 10 bases separating them. The CDR3 extends over 12 amino acids. Here the CDR3 DNA reads TGTGCCAGCAGTTTCCGGGGGACTACCCAGTACTTC. It codes for CASSFRGTTQYF.

This clonotype was seen a few times. This sequence joins TRBV28 and TRBJ2-7, with 9 bases that match TRBD1. The CDR3 totals 14 residues. Germline V gene sequence: CDR1 MDHEN, CDR2 SYDVKM. With V trimmed by 7 bases and J by 2 bases, 6 bases remained unmatched. The CDR3: CASTEGQGPYEQYF. CDR3 bases: TGTGCCAGCACAGAGGGACAGGGCCCCTACGAGCAGTACTTC. The full variable domain, its missing parts supplied by reference TRBV28 and TRBJ2-7, is DVKVTQSSRYLVKRTGEKVFLECVQDMDHENMFWYRQDPGLGLRLIYFSYDVKMKEKGDIPEGYSVSREKKERFSLILESASTNQTSMYLCASTEGQGPYEQYFGPGTRLTVT.

The chain carries TRBV19 and TRBJ1-1; D remains ambiguous. V gave up 7 bases and J gave up 2 bases, with 14 bases separating them. Germline V lookup: CDR1 LNHDA, CDR2 SQIVND (reference sequence). The CDR3 sequence is 14 residues long. CDR3 in DNA: TGTGCCAGTACCGAACCGGGTTACAACACTGAAGCTTTCTTT. Protein: CASTEPGYNTEAFF.

The chain carries TRBV12-3 or TRBV12-4 and TRBJ1-5; 9 nucleotides line up with TRBD1. Germline trimming cut 4 bases from V and 6 bases from J; bases unmatched to any gene: 7. This CDR3 contains 15 residues. This CDR3 is CASSSPGTGIQPQHF. The CDR3 nucleotides are TGTGCCAGCAGTTCACCCGGGACAGGGATTCAGCCCCAGCATTTT.

V usage is TRBV19 and J usage is TRBJ2-7; possible D gene TRBD2, 6 bases. V was trimmed by 9 bases and J by 6 bases, leaving 30 bases between them. The CDR3 totals 17 residues. Germline V gene data show CDR1 as LNHDA and CDR2 as SQIVND (reference sequence). This chain's CDR3 is CASLPVSAGLGWVEQYF. The CDR3 bases are TGTGCCAGCCTACCCGTATCCGCGGGACTCGGCTGGGTCGAGCAGTACTTC.